This T cell receptor beta chain originates from a study of blood T cell repertoires in COVID-19. Study-level information: COVID-19 samples collected from the United States, Italy and Spain covered acute and convalescent phases.

The CDR3 has 15 amino acids. V lost 3 bases, J lost 3 bases, and 3 bases stayed unmatched. The germline V gene encodes CDR1 SGDLS and CDR2 YYNGEE. Data came from immunoSEQ multiplex PCR; TCRdb stores just in-frame clones and leaves some out. In the table there are 100,000 or so clones, about three quarters of which are singletons. The chain combines TRBV9 with TRBJ2-2; 9 nucleotides align to TRBD1. Sequencing input: peripheral blood. The clonotype was recovered from a woman in her sixties or seventies with acute or convalescent COVID-19. CDR3 residues: CASSATGGDTGELFF. DNA for the CDR3: TGTGCCAGCAGCGCCACAGGGGGCGACACCGGGGAGCTGTTTTTT. Full variable domain (rest looked up from reference TRBV9 and TRBJ2-2): DSGVTQTPKHLITATGQRVTLRCSPRSGDLSVYWYQQSLDQGLQFLIQYYNGEERAKGNILERFSAQQFPDLHSELNLSSLELGDSALYFCASSATGGDTGELFFGEGSRLTVL.